This T cell receptor beta chain is from a study of T-cell memory formation after mild COVID-19. On this clonotype: The target antigen is unknown.

Study outcomes and limitations: A subset of responding clones appeared in pre-infection memory, suggesting cross-reactive memory joined. CD4+ clones that contracted lay mainly in CM and EM; CD8+ ones lay in EMRA.

Using its own MiXCR run on the 5' RACE reads, TCRdb lists one record per CDR3 protein. The sample has roughly 190,000 distinct CDR3 sequences, roughly 10% seen once. Germline V lookup: CDR1 SGHTA, CDR2 FQGTGA. The CDR3 length is 18 residues. The ends lost 5 bases at V and 0 bases at J; junction bases unmatched: 10. The TCR originated in a man aged 18 to 30 who had mild COVID-19 (a few samples of this study predate the infection). Cell type and time point are not known. The sequencing sample was made of PBMCs or a T cell subset sorted from them (not recorded which). The rearrangement joins TRBV7-3 to TRBJ1-6; the match to TRBD1 covers 7 bases. CDR3 amino acids: CASSRQLQGSSYNSPLHF. The CDR3 DNA reads TGTGCCAGCAGCCGACAACTACAGGGGAGCTCCTATAATTCACCCCTCCACTTT.